The 23 T cell receptor beta chains in this list originate from one sample, sequenced in a study of T cells in Graves' hyperthyroidism and ophthalmopathy. Amplified regions were TCR beta CDR3 sequences from RNA transcripts. The TCR CDR3 first-round RT-PCR relied on the HTBI primer set. TCRdb independently ran MiXCR on the multiplex PCR reads; one entry per CDR3 protein. Of 500,000 to 600,000 distinct CDR3 sequences in the sample, more than 45% were seen once. Source material: peripheral blood or thyroid tissue (not recorded which). These receptor sequences come from a woman in her late teens or twenties with Graves' hyperthyroidism.

This clonotype was found many times. V gene TRBV6-1 combines with J gene TRBJ1-5; D gene unclear. The germline V and J ends were trimmed by 1 base and 4 bases, with 8 bases remaining between them. Germline V lookup: CDR1 MNHNS, CDR2 SASEGT. The CDR3 totals 14 residues. CDR3 residues: CASSEGRRNQPQHF. DNA of the CDR3: TGTGCCAGCAGTGAAGGGCGGAGAAATCAGCCCCAGCATTTT.

V is TRBV12-3 or TRBV12-4 and J is TRBJ2-1; TRBD2 is a possible D gene (5 bases). The CDR3 totals 14 residues. The germline V and J ends were trimmed by 2 bases and 4 bases, with 9 bases remaining between them. In DNA, the CDR3 is TGTGCCAGCAGTTTACGGAGCGGATACAATGAGCAGTTCTTC. Translation: CASSLRSGYNEQFF.

This clonotype has at least ten counts. The chain employs TRBV29-1 and TRBJ2-5; D perhaps matches TRBD1 (6 bases). Germline V gives CDR1 SQVTM, CDR2 ANQGSEA. Between the trimmed V and J ends, which lost 7 bases and 2 bases, there was a span of 11 bases. The CDR3 loop spans 12 amino acids. The CDR3 region has the DNA TGCAGCGCCGGACAGATGCAAGAGACCCAGTACTTC. Translated, it gives CSAGQMQETQYF.

CDR3 residues: CSAREGGGTGDTEAFF. CDR3 coding DNA: TGCAGTGCTCGCGAGGGAGGAGGAACCGGGGACACTGAAGCTTTCTTT. The J gene is TRBJ1-1, the V gene TRBV20-1; D not resolved. From germline, CDR1 is DFQATT and CDR2 SNEGSKA (reference sequence). This CDR3 is 16 amino acids long. V was clipped by 5 bases and J by 3 bases, with 22 bases between them.

This clonotype is categorized as medium-sized. J is TRBJ1-6 and V is TRBV20-1; 9 bases align to TRBD1. CDR1 and CDR2 (germline): DFQATT, SNEGSKA (reference sequence). J was trimmed by 9 bases and V by 6 bases; bases with no gene match: 9. The CDR3 covers 14 residues. The CDR3 DNA reads as TGCAGTGCCGCCCTCGGGACAGGGAGTTCACCCCTCCACTTT. Protein product: CSAALGTGSSPLHF.

The chain carries TRBV7-9 and TRBJ2-7; 9 bases match TRBD1. Near its end, the DNA agrees better with TRBJ2-1, so the J call may be wrong. The CDR3 extends over 14 amino acids. Germline assignment: CDR1 SEHNR and CDR2 FQNEAQ (reference sequence). The CDR3 bases are TGTGCCAGCAGCTTCACAGGGGGCGGGAATGAGCAGTTCTTC. Translated: CASSFTGGGNEQFF.

This clonotype was seen ten or more times. V gene TRBV7-8 combines with J gene TRBJ1-2, with 7 nucleotides matching TRBD1. Trimming cost V 1 base and J 5 bases; bases outside gene matches: 10. This CDR3 is 16 amino acids long. The germline V gene has CDR1 SGHVS and CDR2 FQNEAQ. As DNA, the CDR3 is TGTGCCAGCAGCTTAGAAGGGGGCAGGAGCCCGTATGGCTACACCTTC. It encodes CASSLEGGRSPYGYTF.

Comments on this clonotype: This may come from a read error, since a much larger clone is one base off. The rearrangement links TRBV2 to TRBJ2-2; D gene ambiguous. Germline CDR1 is SNHLY and CDR2 is FYNNEI. Trimming took 6 bases from V and 2 from J, leaving 16 bases between them. The length of the CDR3 is 16 residues. The CDR3 bases are TGTGCCAGCAGCTCGACCCCAGGTCCCAACACCGGGGAGCTGTTTTTT. Its translation is CASSSTPGPNTGELFF.

At least ten counts were recorded for this clonotype. V gene TRBV24-1 combines with J gene TRBJ2-2, with TRBD1 matching over 7 bases. Germline CDR1 reads KGHDR; CDR2 reads SFDVKD. The CDR3 runs 14 residues. V was clipped by 7 bases and J by 8 bases; unmatched bases: 9. CDR3 sequence (DNA): TGTGCCACCAGCCCCCTCAGGGGGTCGGGGGAGCTGTTTTTT. Its translation is CATSPLRGSGELFF.

This clonotype has only one observation. The J gene is TRBJ1-2, the V gene TRBV7-9; TRBD1 agrees at 9 bases. Trimming at V came to 5 bases and at J to 8 bases, leaving 9 bases not matched to a gene. The length of the CDR3 is 14 residues. The germline V gene has CDR1 SEHNR and CDR2 FQNEAQ (reference sequence). DNA for the CDR3: TGTGCCAGCAGCACGGGACAGGGAAGGCACGGCTACACCTTC. Its protein is CASSTGQGRHGYTF.

The chain has TRBV2 and TRBJ2-5; 8 bases match TRBD2. Germline V CDR1 and CDR2: SNHLY, FYNNEI. The CDR3 is 14 residues long. The junction had 8 bases not matched to a gene; V was cut back by 11 bases and J by 0 bases. The CDR3 spells CAWIYSGNQETQYF. Written as DNA, the CDR3 is TGTGCCTGGATCTATAGCGGGAACCAAGAGACCCAGTACTTC.

The chain uses TRBV29-1 and TRBJ1-5; D ambiguous. CDR1 is SQVTM, CDR2 ANQGSEA, per germline. Trimming removed 0 bases from V and 7 bases from J, with 7 bases in between. The CDR3 length is 12 residues. Here the CDR3 reads CSVEDHNQPQHF. CDR3 sequence (DNA): TGCAGCGTTGAAGATCATAACCAGCCCCAGCATTTT.

The sample holds many counts of this clonotype. At one end the junction does not follow the germline gene, possibly because of a read error. The chain combines TRBV29-1 with TRBJ2-7; possibly TRBD1 for D (6 bases). CDR1 SQVTM and CDR2 ANQGSEA come from the germline V gene. CDR3 length: 10 amino acids. The chain's CDR3 is CSVFGQSLRF. CDR3 DNA sequence: TGCAGCGTTTTCGGACAGTCCCTTCGGTTC.

V gene TRBV29-1 combines with J gene TRBJ1-3, with D unclear. The V end was cut by 3 bases, the J end by 0 bases, with 12 bases between. Per germline, CDR1 SQVTM and CDR2 ANQGSEA. The CDR3 spans 15 residues. CDR3 region: CSVEGTRSSGNTIYF. DNA of the CDR3: TGCAGCGTTGAGGGTACGCGTAGCTCTGGAAACACCATATATTTT.

This clonotype was picked up many times. The chain couples TRBV4-1 to TRBJ1-2; D is unclear. Germline V gene sequence: CDR1 MGHRA, CDR2 YSYEKL. This CDR3 contains 14 residues. V was trimmed by 0 bases and J by 8 bases, leaving 13 bases between them. Here the CDR3 reads CASSQDNEGNGYTF. CDR3 in DNA: TGCGCCAGCAGCCAAGATAATGAGGGAAACGGCTACACCTTC.

This clonotype occurred many times. V and J are TRBV9 and TRBJ2-6; D is unresolved. CDR1 is SGDLS and CDR2 is YYNGEE in the germline V gene. CDR3 length equals 17 residues. Trimming cost V 6 bases and J 1 base, with 17 bases left between them. CDR3 sequence (DNA): TGTGCCAGCACCCCTGATAAGGTCGGATCTGGGGCCAACGTCCTGACTTTC. Translation: CASTPDKVGSGANVLTF.

V gene TRBV2 combines with J gene TRBJ1-2; no clear D gene. This CDR3 is built from 16 residues. V lost 3 bases, J lost 5 bases, and 19 bases lay in between. Germline values: CDR1 SNHLY, CDR2 FYNNEI. The CDR3 spells CASSDPAGETQYGYTF. The CDR3 coding sequence is TGTGCCAGCAGTGACCCAGCCGGGGAGACCCAGTATGGCTACACCTTC.

The V gene is TRBV29-1, the J gene TRBJ1-5, with D uncertain. Trimming removed 7 bases from V and 2 bases from J, with 15 bases in between. The CDR3 length is 14 residues. Germline CDR1 reads SQVTM; CDR2 reads ANQGSEA. The CDR3 sequence: CSASSEGGNQPQHF. CDR3 nucleotides: TGCAGCGCCAGCAGTGAGGGAGGCAATCAGCCCCAGCATTTT. Looking up the rest from reference TRBV29-1 and TRBJ1-5 gives the full variable domain: SAVISQKPSRDICQRGTSLTIQCQVDSQVTMMFWYRQQPGQSLTLIATANQGSEATYESGFVIDKFPISRPNLTFSTLTVSNMSPEDSSIYLCSASSEGGNQPQHFGDGTRLSIL.

This clonotype was observed a handful of times. The junction departs from the called germline gene at one end, perhaps through a read error. V usage is TRBV5-5 and J usage is TRBJ2-3; TRBD2 matches 15 bases. The CDR3 totals 16 residues. Germline loops: CDR1 SGHKS, CDR2 YYEKEE (reference sequence). The CDR3 is CASSGGLAGGPGTQYF. CDR3 nucleotide sequence: TGCGCCAGCAGCGGAGGACTAGCGGGAGGGCCGGGAACGCAGTATTTT.

As for this clonotype: A much more abundant neighbour one base away suggests this may be a read error. V and J are TRBV5-4 and TRBJ2-7; TRBD1 might be the D (5 bases). CDR1 is SGHNT and CDR2 is YYREEE in the germline V gene (reference sequence). CDR3 length: 16 residues. V lost 4 bases to trimming and J lost 0 bases, with 17 bases between them. In nucleotides, the CDR3 is TGTGCCAGCAGCAAGGCGGTATCAGGGCCCTCCTACGAGCAGTACTTC. Encoded protein: CASSKAVSGPSYEQYF. Supplemented by reference TRBV5-4 and TRBJ2-7, the full variable domain reads ETGVTQSPTHLIKTRGQQVTLRCSSQSGHNTVSWYQQALGQGPQFIFQYYREEENGRGNFPPRFSGLQFPNYSSELNVNALELDDSALYLCASSKAVSGPSYEQYFGPGTRLTVT.

The gene calls are TRBV20-1 and TRBJ2-5, with D perhaps matching TRBD2 (7 bases). The CDR3 sequence is 14 residues long. CDR1 is DFQATT, CDR2 SNEGSKA, per germline (reference sequence). CDR3: CRGGEGYEQETQYF. For the CDR3, the DNA is TGCAGAGGGGGGGAGGGCTACGAGCAAGAGACCCAGTACTTC.

This clonotype has a count of ten or more. The chain combines TRBV2 with TRBJ1-5, with TRBD1 identical over 9 bases. This CDR3 comprises 16 residues. J was trimmed by 3 bases and V by 5 bases; bases with no gene match: 8. Germline-derived CDR1 and CDR2 are SNHLY and FYNNEI. The DNA for the CDR3 is TGTGCCAGCAGTTGGACAGGGGCGGGGAACAATCAGCCCCAGCATTTT. It specifies CASSWTGAGNNQPQHF.

The chain carries TRBV9 and TRBJ1-1, with D possibly TRBD1 on 5 matching bases. Germline V gene sequence: CDR1 SGDLS, CDR2 YYNGEE. Trimming took off 3 bases at V and 4 bases at J, with 22 bases between the two ends. This CDR3 is 17 amino acids long. CDR3 nucleotides: TGTGCCAGCAGCGCCAAGGGGTCTGGGTCGTACGGCACTGAAGCTTTCTTT. Amino acids: CASSAKGSGSYGTEAFF.